This T cell receptor (beta chain) was captured by sequencing in a study of blood T cells in healthy people across ages. Study-level background: When template switching was applied, about one barcoded beta molecule was captured per two T cells. Notes on the study in general: Possibly, changes in expanded clonotypes were confounded because donor CMV status was unknown. Leaving the PBMCs unsorted stopped any conclusive comparison of naive versus antigen-experienced cells. Calculation of diversity from one million T cells yielded estimates considered to be underestimates.

A second PCR, run for about 6 to 11 cycles, used a sample-barcoded 5' primer plus a J-beta primer mix. Each CDR3 protein gets one entry after TCRdb re-called the 5' RACE reads with MiXCR. The table has roughly 790,000 distinct CDR3 sequences, 40% to 45% seen once; the top ten hold 20% to 25%. The germline CDR1 and CDR2 sequences are SGHAT and FQNNGV. Trimming cost V 2 bases and J 10 bases, with 27 bases left between them. The CDR3 consists of 18 residues. This clonotype showed up just a few times. Its target is not known. Material for sequencing was blood. The clonotype originates from a woman aged 55-70 years in good health. The rearrangement links TRBV11-2 to TRBJ2-1; possible D gene TRBD2, 6 bases. The CDR3 is CASSLWHSVAARRGEQFF. CDR3 in DNA: TGTGCCAGCAGCTTATGGCACTCGGTAGCGGCTAGAAGAGGCGAGCAGTTCTTC.